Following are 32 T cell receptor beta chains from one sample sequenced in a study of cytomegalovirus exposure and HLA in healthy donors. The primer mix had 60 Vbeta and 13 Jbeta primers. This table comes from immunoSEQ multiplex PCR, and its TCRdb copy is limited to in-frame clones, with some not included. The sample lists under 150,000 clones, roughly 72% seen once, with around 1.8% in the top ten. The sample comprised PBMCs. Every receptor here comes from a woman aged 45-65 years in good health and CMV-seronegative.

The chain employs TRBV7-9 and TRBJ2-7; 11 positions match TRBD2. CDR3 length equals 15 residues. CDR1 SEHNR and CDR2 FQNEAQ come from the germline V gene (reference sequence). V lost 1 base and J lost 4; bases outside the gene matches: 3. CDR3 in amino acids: CASSLVSGRAYEQYF. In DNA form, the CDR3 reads TGTGCCAGCAGCTTAGTTAGCGGGAGGGCATACGAGCAGTACTTC.

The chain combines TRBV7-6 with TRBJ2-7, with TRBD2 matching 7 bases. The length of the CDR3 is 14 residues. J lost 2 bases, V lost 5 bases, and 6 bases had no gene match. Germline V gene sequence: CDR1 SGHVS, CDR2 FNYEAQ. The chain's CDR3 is CASSPSGATYEQYF. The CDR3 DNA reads TGTGCCAGCAGCCCTAGCGGAGCTACCTACGAGCAGTACTTC.

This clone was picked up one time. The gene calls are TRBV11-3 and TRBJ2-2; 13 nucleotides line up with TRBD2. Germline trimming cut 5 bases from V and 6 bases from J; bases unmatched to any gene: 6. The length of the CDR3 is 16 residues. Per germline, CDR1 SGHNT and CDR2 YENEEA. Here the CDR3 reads CASSPLAGGMSGELFF. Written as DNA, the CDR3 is TGTGCCAGCAGCCCACTAGCGGGAGGGATGTCCGGGGAGCTGTTTTTT.

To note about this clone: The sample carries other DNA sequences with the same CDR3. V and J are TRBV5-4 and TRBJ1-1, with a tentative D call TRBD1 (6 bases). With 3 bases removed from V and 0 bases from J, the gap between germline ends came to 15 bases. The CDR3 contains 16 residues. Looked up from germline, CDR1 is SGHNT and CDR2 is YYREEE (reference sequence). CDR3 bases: TGTGCCAGCAGCTCAACGGGGGGGCGGATGAACACTGAAGCTTTCTTT. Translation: CASSSTGGRMNTEAFF.

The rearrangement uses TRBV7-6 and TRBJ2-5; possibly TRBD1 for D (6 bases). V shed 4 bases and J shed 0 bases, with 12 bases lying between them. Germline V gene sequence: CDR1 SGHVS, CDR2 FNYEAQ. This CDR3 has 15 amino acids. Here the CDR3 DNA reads TGTGCCAGCAGCTCAGGACAGTCGTACCAAGAGACCCAGTACTTC. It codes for CASSSGQSYQETQYF.

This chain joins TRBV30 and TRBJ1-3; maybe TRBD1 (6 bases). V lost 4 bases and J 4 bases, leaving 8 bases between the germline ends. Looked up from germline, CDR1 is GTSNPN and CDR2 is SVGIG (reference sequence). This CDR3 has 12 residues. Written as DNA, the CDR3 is TGTGCCTGGACGAGGGGGGGAAACACCATATATTTT. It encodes CAWTRGGNTIYF.

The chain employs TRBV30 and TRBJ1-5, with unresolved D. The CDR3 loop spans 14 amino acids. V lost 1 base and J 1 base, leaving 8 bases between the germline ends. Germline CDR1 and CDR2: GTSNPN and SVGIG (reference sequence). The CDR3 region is CAWSGRGSNQPQHF. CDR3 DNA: TGTGCCTGGAGTGGCAGAGGGAGCAATCAGCCCCAGCATTTT.

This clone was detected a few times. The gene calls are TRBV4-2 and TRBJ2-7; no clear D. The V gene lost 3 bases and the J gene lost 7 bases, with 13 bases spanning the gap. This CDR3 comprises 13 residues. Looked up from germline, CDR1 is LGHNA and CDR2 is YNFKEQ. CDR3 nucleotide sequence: TGTGCCAGCAGCCATAAGGGTGTTTGGGAGCAGTACGTC. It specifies CASSHKGVWEQYV.

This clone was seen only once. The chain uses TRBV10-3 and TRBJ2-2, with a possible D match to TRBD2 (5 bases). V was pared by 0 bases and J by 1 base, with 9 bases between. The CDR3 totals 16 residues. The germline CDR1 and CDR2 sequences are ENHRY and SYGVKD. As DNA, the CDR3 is TGTGCCATCAGTGAGTCGGCTCGGGGGAACACCGGGGAGCTGTTTTTT. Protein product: CAISESARGNTGELFF.

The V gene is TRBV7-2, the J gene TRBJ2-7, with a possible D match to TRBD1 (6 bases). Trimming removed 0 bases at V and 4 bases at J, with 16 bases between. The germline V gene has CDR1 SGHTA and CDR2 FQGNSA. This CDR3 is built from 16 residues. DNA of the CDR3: TGTGCCAGCAGCTTAGCGAGGGGACACAGGGCGTACGAGCAGTACGTC. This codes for CASSLARGHRAYEQYV.

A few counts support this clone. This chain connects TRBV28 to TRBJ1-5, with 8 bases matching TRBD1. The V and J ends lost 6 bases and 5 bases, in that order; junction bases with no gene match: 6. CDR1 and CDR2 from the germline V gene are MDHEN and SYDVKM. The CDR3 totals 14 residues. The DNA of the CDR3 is TGTGCCAGCAGCTTGGACAGGGCTTATCAGCCCCAGCATTTT. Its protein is CASSLDRAYQPQHF. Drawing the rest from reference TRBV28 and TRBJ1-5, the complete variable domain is DVKVTQSSRYLVKRTGEKVFLECVQDMDHENMFWYRQDPGLGLRLIYFSYDVKMKEKGDIPEGYSVSREKKERFSLILESASTNQTSMYLCASSLDRAYQPQHFGDGTRLSIL.

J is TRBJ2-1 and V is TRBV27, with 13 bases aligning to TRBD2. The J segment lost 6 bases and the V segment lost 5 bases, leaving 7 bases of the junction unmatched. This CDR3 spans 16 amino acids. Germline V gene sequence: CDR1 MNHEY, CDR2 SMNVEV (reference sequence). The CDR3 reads CASSHGLAGDVNEQFF. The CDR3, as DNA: TGTGCCAGCAGTCATGGACTAGCGGGGGATGTCAATGAGCAGTTCTTC.

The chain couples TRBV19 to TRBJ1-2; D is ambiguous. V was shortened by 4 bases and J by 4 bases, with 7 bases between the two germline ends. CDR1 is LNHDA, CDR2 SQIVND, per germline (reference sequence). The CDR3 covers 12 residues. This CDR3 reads CASSSGFYGYTF. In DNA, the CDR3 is TGTGCCAGTAGTAGCGGGTTCTATGGCTACACCTTC.

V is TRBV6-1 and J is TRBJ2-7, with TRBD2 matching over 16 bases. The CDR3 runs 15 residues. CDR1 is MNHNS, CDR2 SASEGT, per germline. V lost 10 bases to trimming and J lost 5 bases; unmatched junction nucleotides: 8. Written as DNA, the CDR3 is TGTGCCATAACTACCGGGACTAGCGGGAGGGACGAGCAGTACTTC. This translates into CAITTGTSGRDEQYF.

The CDR3 DNA sequence: TGCGCCAGCAGCCAAGATCGGCTAGCTAGCACAGATACGCAGTATTTT. Amino acid sequence: CASSQDRLASTDTQYF. The chain is built from TRBV4-3 and TRBJ2-3; TRBD2 is a possible D gene (5 bases). The CDR3 runs to 16 residues. Trimming took off 0 bases at V and 0 bases at J, with 10 bases between the two ends. Germline CDR1 and CDR2: LGHNA and YSLEER.

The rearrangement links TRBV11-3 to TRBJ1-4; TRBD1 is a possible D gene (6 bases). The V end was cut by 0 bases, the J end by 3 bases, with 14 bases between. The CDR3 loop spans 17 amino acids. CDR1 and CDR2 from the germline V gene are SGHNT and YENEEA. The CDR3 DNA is TGTGCCAGCAGCTTAGATCTTGGGGGCGCGGCTAATGAAAAACTGTTTTTT. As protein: CASSLDLGGAANEKLFF.

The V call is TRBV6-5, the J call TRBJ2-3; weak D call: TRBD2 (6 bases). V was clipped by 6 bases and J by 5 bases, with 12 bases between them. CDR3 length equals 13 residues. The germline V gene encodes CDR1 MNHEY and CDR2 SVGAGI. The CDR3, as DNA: TGTGCCAGCAGGGGAAGGACTATAGATACGCAGTATTTT. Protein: CASRGRTIDTQYF.

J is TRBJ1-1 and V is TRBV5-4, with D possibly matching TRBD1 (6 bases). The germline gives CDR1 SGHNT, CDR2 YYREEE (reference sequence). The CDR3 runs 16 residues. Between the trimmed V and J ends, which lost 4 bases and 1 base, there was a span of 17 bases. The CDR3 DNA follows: TGTGCCAGCAGCCCGGGACACCTGCAAAGGAACACTGAAGCTTTCTTT. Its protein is CASSPGHLQRNTEAFF. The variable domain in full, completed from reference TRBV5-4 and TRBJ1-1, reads ETGVTQSPTHLIKTRGQQVTLRCSSQSGHNTVSWYQQALGQGPQFIFQYYREEENGRGNFPPRFSGLQFPNYSSELNVNALELDDSALYLCASSPGHLQRNTEAFFGQGTRLTVV.

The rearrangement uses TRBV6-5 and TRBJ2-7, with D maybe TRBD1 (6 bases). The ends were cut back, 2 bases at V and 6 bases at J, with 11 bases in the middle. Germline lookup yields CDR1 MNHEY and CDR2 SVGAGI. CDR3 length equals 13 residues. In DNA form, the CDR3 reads TGTGCCAGCAGTTACGGGCAGGGGTTCGAGCAGTACTTC. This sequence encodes CASSYGQGFEQYF.

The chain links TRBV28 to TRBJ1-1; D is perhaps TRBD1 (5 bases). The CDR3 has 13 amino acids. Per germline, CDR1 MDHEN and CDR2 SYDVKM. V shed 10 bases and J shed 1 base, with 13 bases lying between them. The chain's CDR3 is CAIHAGKNTEAFF. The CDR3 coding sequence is TGTGCCATCCACGCAGGGAAGAACACTGAAGCTTTCTTT.

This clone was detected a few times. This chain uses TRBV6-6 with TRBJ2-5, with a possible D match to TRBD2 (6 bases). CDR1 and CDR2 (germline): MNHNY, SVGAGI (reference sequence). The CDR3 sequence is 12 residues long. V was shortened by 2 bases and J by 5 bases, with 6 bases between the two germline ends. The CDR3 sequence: CASSYGGETQYF. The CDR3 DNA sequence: TGTGCCAGCAGTTACGGGGGGGAGACCCAGTACTTC.

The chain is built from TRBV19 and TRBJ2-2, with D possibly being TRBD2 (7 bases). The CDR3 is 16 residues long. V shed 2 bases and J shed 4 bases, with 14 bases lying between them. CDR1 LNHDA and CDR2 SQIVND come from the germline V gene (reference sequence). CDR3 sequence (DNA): TGTGCCAGTAGTATATATGGGGGGGCTTCCACCGGGGAGCTGTTTTTT. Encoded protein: CASSIYGGASTGELFF.

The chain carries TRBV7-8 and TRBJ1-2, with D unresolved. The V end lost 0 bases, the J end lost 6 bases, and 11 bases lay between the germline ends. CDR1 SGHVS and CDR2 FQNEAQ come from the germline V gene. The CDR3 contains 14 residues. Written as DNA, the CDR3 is TGTGCCAGCAGCTTAGCAGGGAGAACGGATGGCTACACCTTC. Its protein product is CASSLAGRTDGYTF.

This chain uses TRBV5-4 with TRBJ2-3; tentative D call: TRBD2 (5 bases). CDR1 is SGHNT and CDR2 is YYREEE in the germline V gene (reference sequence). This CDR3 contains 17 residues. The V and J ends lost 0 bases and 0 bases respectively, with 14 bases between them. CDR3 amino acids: CASSLGRGGPSTDTQYF. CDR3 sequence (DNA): TGTGCCAGCAGCTTGGGCCGAGGCGGGCCAAGCACAGATACGCAGTATTTT.

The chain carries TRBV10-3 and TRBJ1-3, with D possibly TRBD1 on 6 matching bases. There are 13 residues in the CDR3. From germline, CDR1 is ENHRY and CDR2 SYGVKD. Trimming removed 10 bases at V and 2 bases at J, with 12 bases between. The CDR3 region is CATSGQPGNTIYF. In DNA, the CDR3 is TGTGCCACCTCGGGACAACCTGGAAACACCATATATTTT.

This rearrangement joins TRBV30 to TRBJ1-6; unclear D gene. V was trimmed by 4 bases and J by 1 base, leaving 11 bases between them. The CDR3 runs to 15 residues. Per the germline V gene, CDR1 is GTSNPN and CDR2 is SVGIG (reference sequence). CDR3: CAWNPSGSYNSPLHF. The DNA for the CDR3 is TGTGCCTGGAACCCCTCGGGTTCCTATAATTCACCCCTCCACTTT.

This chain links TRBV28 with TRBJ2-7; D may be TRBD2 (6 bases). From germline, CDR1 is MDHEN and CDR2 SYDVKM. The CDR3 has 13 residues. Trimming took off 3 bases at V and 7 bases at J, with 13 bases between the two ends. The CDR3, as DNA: TGTGCCAGCAGTTTGGCGGGGTTTGGGGAGCAGTACTTC. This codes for CASSLAGFGEQYF.

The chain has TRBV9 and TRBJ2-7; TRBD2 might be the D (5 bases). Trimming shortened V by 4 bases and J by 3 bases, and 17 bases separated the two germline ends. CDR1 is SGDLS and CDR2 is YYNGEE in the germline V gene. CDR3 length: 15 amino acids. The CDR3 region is CASSQALRGYYEQYF. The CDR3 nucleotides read TGTGCCAGCAGCCAGGCCCTGCGAGGGTACTACGAGCAGTACTTC.

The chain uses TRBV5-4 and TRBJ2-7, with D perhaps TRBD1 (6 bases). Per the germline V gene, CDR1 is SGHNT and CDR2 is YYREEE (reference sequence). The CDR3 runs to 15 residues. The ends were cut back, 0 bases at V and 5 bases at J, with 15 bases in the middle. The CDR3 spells CASSLERRGGNEQYF. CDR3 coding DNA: TGTGCCAGCAGCTTGGAACGCAGGGGTGGAAACGAGCAGTACTTC.

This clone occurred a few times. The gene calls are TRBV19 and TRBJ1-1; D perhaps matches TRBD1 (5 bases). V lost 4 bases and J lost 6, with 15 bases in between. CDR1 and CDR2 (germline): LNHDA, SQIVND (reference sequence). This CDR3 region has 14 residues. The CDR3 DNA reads TGTGCCAGTAGTACGCCTCGGACGGGGGCTGAAGCTTTCTTT. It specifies CASSTPRTGAEAFF.

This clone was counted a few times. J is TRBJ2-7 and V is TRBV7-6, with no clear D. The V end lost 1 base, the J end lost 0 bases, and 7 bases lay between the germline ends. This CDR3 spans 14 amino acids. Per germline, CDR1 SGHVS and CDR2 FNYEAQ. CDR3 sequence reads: CASSLGASSYEQYV. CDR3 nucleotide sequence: TGTGCCAGCAGCTTAGGGGCCAGCTCCTACGAGCAGTACGTC.

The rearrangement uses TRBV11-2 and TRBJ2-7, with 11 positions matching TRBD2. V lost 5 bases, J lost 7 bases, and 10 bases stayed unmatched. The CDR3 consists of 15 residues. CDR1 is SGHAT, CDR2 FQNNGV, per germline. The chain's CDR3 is CASSELAGGLGEQYF. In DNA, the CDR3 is TGTGCCAGCAGCGAGTTAGCGGGAGGGCTGGGGGAGCAGTACTTC.